These T cell receptor beta chains were read from a single sample in a study of T cells in localized non-small cell lung cancer. Here immunoSEQ multiplex PCR was the method, and the copy in TCRdb shows in-frame clones only, minus some. This sample yields tens of thousands of clones, of which 88% are seen a single time; 20% to 25% belongs to the top ten. Sequencing was performed on peripheral blood, taken before any cancer treatment. The source is a woman aged 35 to 70 with stage I squamous cell lung carcinoma. The CDR3 runs from the conserved cysteine through the conserved F or W. Not all rows give a size; the values are once, few, many and, for expanded clones, a class.

j_gene | abundance | v_gene | CDR3aa
TRBJ2-5 | . | TRBV14 | CASSQERGQETQYF
TRBJ2-2 | few | TRBV4-1 | CASSPLDTSNTGELFF
TRBJ2-2 | . | TRBV12-5 | CASRAQGWTGELFF
TRBJ2-7 | . | TRBV5-1 | CASSSTGGRNEQYF
TRBJ2-7 | . | TRBV15 | CATSREAPPEQYF
TRBJ2-1 | . | TRBV23-1 | CASSHPTLAPWEQFF
TRBJ2-5 | once | TRBV10-3 | CAISEGSGTGKETQYF
TRBJ1-1 | . | TRBV6-1 | CAIKPGQGAEAFF
TRBJ1-1 | . | TRBV11-3 | CASSPGEYRAWSTEAFF
TRBJ2-7 | . | TRBV2 | CASSDLAVSSYEQYF
TRBJ1-6 | . | TRBV6-6 | CASSPLGTSNSPLHF
TRBJ1-2 | . | TRBV5-5 | CASSLVSGGDRAYGYTF
TRBJ1-5 | . | TRBV18 | CASSPGGGQPQHF
TRBJ2-1 | . | TRBV7-3 | CASSPSSGGLYNEQFF
TRBJ1-2 | . | TRBV4-1 | CASSTGQGRFYGYTF
TRBJ2-3 | . | TRBV9 | CASSVAGFADTQYF
TRBJ1-1 | once | TRBV6-1 | CASSEITEAFF
TRBJ1-1 | . | TRBV10-2 | CASRLQLTNTEAFF
TRBJ2-2 | medium-sized | TRBV10-2 | CASSESGLAGLANTGELFF
TRBJ2-7 | . | TRBV6-6 | CASRDRYYEQYF
TRBJ1-4 | . | TRBV7-2 | CASSQGRGQKLFF
TRBJ1-2 | . | TRBV2 | CASSEKQGDYGYTF